These 13 T cell receptor beta chains were sequenced from one sample in a study of chemoradiotherapy in HPV16-positive cancers. The repertoire was sequenced with immunoSEQ multiplex PCR; TCRdb's copy has only in-frame clones and lacks some. The sample yields fewer than 25,000 clones, roughly 66% seen once. This sample was obtained from a patient who underwent chemoradiotherapy. Receptors originate from a human donor with HPV-associated anogenital cancer.

This chain links TRBV27 with TRBJ2-2; no definite D call. CDR1 and CDR2 (germline): MNHEY, SMNVEV (reference sequence). V was trimmed by 6 bases and J by 0 bases, leaving 11 bases between them. This CDR3 is 15 amino acids long. The CDR3: CASSFSPSNTGELFF. In DNA, the CDR3 is TGTGCCAGCAGCTTTAGTCCCTCGAACACCGGGGAGCTGTTTTTT.

DNA of the CDR3: TGTGCCAGCAGTTACTCTCCCAACCCCTACAATGAGCAGTTCTTC. This gives the protein CASSYSPNPYNEQFF. J is TRBJ2-1 and V is TRBV6-5; D call uncertain. Germline values: CDR1 MNHEY, CDR2 SVGAGI. This CDR3 comprises 15 residues. The germline V and J ends were trimmed by 0 bases and 2 bases, with 8 bases remaining between them.

This clone was counted only a few times. This rearrangement joins TRBV4-3 to TRBJ2-4; D may be TRBD2 (6 bases). The length of the CDR3 is 17 residues. Germline V gene sequence: CDR1 LGHNA, CDR2 YSLEER. The V end was cut by 3 bases, the J end by 6 bases, with 21 bases between. The CDR3 here is CASSQELAYRQGNIQYF. Written as DNA, the CDR3 is TGCGCCAGCAGCCAGGAACTAGCCTACCGGCAAGGAAACATTCAGTACTTC.

J is TRBJ1-1 and V is TRBV7-3; weak D call: TRBD1 (5 bases). The CDR3 contains 13 residues. Trimming pared 4 bases from V and 1 base from J, leaving 7 bases between. Germline V gene sequence: CDR1 SGHTA, CDR2 FQGTGA. The CDR3 DNA sequence: TGTGCCAGCAGCTCCCAGGGGAACACTGAAGCTTTCTTT. Its protein product is CASSSQGNTEAFF.

The chain uses TRBV19 and TRBJ1-1; D call uncertain. Germline CDR1 and CDR2: LNHDA and SQIVND (reference sequence). The CDR3 is 13 amino acids. Trimming took 7 bases from V and 4 from J, leaving 13 bases between them. In nucleotides, the CDR3 is TGTGCCAGTACCCCGGACGGGCGCACTGAAGCTTTCTTT. As protein: CASTPDGRTEAFF. The full variable domain, completed using reference TRBV19 and TRBJ1-1, is DGGITQSPKYLFRKEGQNVTLSCEQNLNHDAMYWYRQDPGQGLRLIYYSQIVNDFQKGDIAEGYSVSREKKESFPLTVTSAQKNPTAFYLCASTPDGRTEAFFGQGTRLTVV.

This chain joins TRBV25-1 and TRBJ2-7; 7 nucleotides match TRBD2. Trimming took 6 bases from V and 4 from J; bases not matched to a gene: 6. Germline assignment: CDR1 MGHDK and CDR2 SYGVNS. The CDR3 is 13 amino acids. CDR3: CASRSGARYEQYF. As DNA, the CDR3 is TGTGCCAGCAGAAGCGGGGCGCGTTACGAGCAGTACTTC.

The chain is built from TRBV6-4 and TRBJ2-1; 10 positions agree with TRBD2. This CDR3 is built from 14 residues. The junction had 5 bases not matched to a gene; V was cut back by 3 bases and J by 9 bases. The germline V gene has CDR1 MRHNA and CDR2 SNTAGT. The CDR3 DNA follows: TGTGCCAGCAGTGAAGCGGGGGGGCCAGGTGAGCAGTTCTTC. The encoded protein is CASSEAGGPGEQFF.

The V and J genes are TRBV18 and TRBJ2-3; 10 nucleotides match TRBD2. V lost 2 bases, J lost 0 bases, and 2 bases stayed unmatched. The CDR3 spans 16 residues. From germline, CDR1 is KGHSH and CDR2 LQKENI. In nucleotides, the CDR3 is TGTGCCAGCTCACCAGGACTAGCGGCTAGCACAGATACGCAGTATTTT. It encodes CASSPGLAASTDTQYF.

The gene calls are TRBV30 and TRBJ1-5, with a weak D call TRBD1 (5 bases). Germline CDR1 reads GTSNPN; CDR2 reads SVGIG (reference sequence). The V and J ends lost 4 bases and 0 bases respectively, with 16 bases between them. The CDR3 is 16 residues long. DNA of the CDR3: TGTGCCTGGACCGTCCCCGGGACGGCTAGCAATCAGCCCCAGCATTTT. This encodes CAWTVPGTASNQPQHF.

The CDR3 nucleotides read TGTGCCAGCAGCTGGGACAGGCGCGAGCAGTACTTC. Its translation: CASSWDRREQYF. The chain is built from TRBV6-1 and TRBJ2-7, with TRBD1 matching over 8 bases. With V trimmed by 6 bases and J by 6 bases, 4 bases remained unmatched. This CDR3 has 12 amino acids. Germline V gene sequence: CDR1 MNHNS, CDR2 SASEGT.

The V and J genes are TRBV28 and TRBJ1-5; the D is unclear. The CDR3 sequence is 16 residues long. V lost 4 bases and J 2 bases, leaving 15 bases between the germline ends. Germline-derived CDR1 and CDR2 are MDHEN and SYDVKM. Here the CDR3 DNA reads TGTGCCAGCAGTTCCCGTATCACGGGTCGCAATCAGCCCCAGCATTTT. Translation gives CASSSRITGRNQPQHF. Complete variable domain (other parts from reference TRBV28 and TRBJ1-5): DVKVTQSSRYLVKRTGEKVFLECVQDMDHENMFWYRQDPGLGLRLIYFSYDVKMKEKGDIPEGYSVSREKKERFSLILESASTNQTSMYLCASSSRITGRNQPQHFGDGTRLSIL.

This clone was seen a handful of times. The chain joins TRBV14 to TRBJ2-2; D unclear. The V and J ends lost 2 bases and 1 base respectively, with 11 bases between them. CDR1 SGHDN and CDR2 FVKESK come from the germline V gene. The CDR3 runs 16 residues. The CDR3 DNA sequence: TGTGCCAGCAGCCAAACGGGCTGGGGGAACACCGGGGAGCTGTTTTTT. Its protein product is CASSQTGWGNTGELFF.

The CDR3 protein is CAWSRTEYQPQHF. The CDR3 DNA is TGTGCCTGGAGTCGGACAGAGTATCAGCCCCAGCATTTT. The chain joins TRBV30 to TRBJ1-5; D possibly corresponds to TRBD1 (6 bases). The CDR3 spans 13 residues. Germline CDR1 is GTSNPN and CDR2 is SVGIG (reference sequence). V was clipped by 2 bases and J by 5 bases, with 10 bases between them. The full variable domain, with the rest looked up from reference TRBV30 and TRBJ1-5, is SQTIHQWPATLVQPVGSPLSLECTVEGTSNPNLYWYRQAAGRGLQLLFYSVGIGQISSEVPQNLSASRPQDRQFILSSKKLLLSDSGFYLCAWSRTEYQPQHFGDGTRLSIL.